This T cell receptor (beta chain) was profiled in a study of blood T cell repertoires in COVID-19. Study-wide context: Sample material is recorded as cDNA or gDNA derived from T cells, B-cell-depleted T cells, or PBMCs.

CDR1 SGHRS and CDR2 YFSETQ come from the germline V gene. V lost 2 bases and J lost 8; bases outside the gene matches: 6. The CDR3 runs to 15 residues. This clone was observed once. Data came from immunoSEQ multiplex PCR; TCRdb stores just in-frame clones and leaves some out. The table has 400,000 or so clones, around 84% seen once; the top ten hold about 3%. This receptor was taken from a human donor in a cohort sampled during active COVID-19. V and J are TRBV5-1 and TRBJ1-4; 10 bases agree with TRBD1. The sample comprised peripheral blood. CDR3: CASSLGGTGEEKLFF. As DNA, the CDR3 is TGCGCCAGCAGCTTAGGCGGGACAGGGGAAGAAAAACTGTTTTTT. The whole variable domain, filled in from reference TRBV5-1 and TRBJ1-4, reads KAGVTQTPRYLIKTRGQQVTLSCSPISGHRSVSWYQQTPGQGLQFLFEYFSETQRNKGNFPGRFSGRQFSNSRSEMNVSTLELGDSALYLCASSLGGTGEEKLFFGSGTQLSVL.